This T cell receptor beta chain appears in the sequencing data of a study of blood T cell repertoires in COVID-19. The data were produced by immunoSEQ multiplex PCR, yet TCRdb's version contains in-frame clones alone and is incomplete. The sample shows 130,000 to 150,000 clones, roughly 83% of them seen only once. Trimming removed 5 bases from V and 2 bases from J; junction bases left unmatched: 9. CDR1 SEHNR and CDR2 FQNEAQ come from the germline V gene (reference sequence). The CDR3 loop spans 16 amino acids. The J gene is TRBJ2-4, the V gene TRBV7-9; 7 bases are a match to TRBD2. The receptor's source is an elderly woman with acute or convalescent COVID-19. The specimen was peripheral blood. In nucleotides, the CDR3 is TGTGCCAGCAGCCCGGGGGGAGGGTCTCCCAAAAACATTCAGTACTTC. Its translation: CASSPGGGSPKNIQYF.